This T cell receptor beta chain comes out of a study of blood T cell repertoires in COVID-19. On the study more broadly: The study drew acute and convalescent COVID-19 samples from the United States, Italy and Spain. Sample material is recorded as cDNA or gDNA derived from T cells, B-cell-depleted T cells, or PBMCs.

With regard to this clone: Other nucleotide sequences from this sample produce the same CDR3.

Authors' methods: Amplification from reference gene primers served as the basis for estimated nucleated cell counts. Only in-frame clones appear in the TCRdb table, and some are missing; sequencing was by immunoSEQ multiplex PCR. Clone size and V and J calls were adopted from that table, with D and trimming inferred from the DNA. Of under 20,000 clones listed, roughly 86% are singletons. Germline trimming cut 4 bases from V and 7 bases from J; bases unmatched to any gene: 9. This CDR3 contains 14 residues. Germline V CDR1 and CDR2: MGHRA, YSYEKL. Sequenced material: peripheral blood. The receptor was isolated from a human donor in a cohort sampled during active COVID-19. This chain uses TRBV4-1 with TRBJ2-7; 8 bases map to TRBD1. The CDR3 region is CASSPGQGLGEQYF. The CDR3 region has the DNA TGCGCCAGCAGCCCCGGACAGGGATTGGGTGAGCAGTACTTC.